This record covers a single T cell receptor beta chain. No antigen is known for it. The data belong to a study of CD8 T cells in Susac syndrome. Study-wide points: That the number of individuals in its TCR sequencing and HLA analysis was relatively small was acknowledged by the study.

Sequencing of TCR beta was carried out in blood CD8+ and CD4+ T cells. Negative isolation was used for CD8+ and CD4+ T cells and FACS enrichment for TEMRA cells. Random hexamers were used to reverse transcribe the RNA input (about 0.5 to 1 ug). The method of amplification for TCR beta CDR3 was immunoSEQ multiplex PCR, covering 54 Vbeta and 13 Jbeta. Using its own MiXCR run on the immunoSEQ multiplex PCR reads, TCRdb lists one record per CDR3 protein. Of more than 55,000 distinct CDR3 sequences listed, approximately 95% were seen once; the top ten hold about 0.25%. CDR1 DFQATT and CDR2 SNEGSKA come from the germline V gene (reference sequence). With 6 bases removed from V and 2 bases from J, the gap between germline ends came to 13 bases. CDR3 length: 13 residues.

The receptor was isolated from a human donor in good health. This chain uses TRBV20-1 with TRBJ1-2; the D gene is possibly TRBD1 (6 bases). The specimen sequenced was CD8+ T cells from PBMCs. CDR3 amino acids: CSAPDRINYGYTF. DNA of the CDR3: TGCAGTGCCCCCGACAGGATCAACTATGGCTACACCTTC.